Below are 8 T cell receptor beta chains sequenced from a single sample in a study of blood T cell repertoires in COVID-19. TCRdb's copy holds only in-frame clones and misses some; the assay was immunoSEQ multiplex PCR. The table has more than 300,000 clones, about 90% seen once. The sample comprised peripheral blood. The receptors were sampled from a woman aged 30 to 39 with COVID-19, enrolled during active disease.

In DNA, the CDR3 is TGTGCCAGCAGCCACCGGACTAGCGGGGGGGAGACCCAGTACTTC. Translating it yields CASSHRTSGGETQYF. This chain connects TRBV7-2 to TRBJ2-5, with TRBD2 matching over 14 bases. CDR1 and CDR2 from the germline V gene are SGHTA and FQGNSA. V trimming: 5 bases; J trimming: 5 bases; junction bases outside the gene matches: 4. CDR3 size: 15 residues. Full variable domain (outside the CDR3, taken from reference TRBV7-2 and TRBJ2-5): GAGVSQSPSNKVTEKGKDVELRCDPISGHTALYWYRQSLGQGLEFLIYFQGNSAPDKSGLPSDRFSAERTGGSVSTLTIQRTQQEDSAVYLCASSHRTSGGETQYFGPGTRLLVL.

This chain connects TRBV9 to TRBJ2-1, with 9 bases fitting TRBD2. The CDR3 runs to 18 residues. CDR1 SGDLS and CDR2 YYNGEE come from the germline V gene. The trim removed 0 bases at V and 2 bases at J, leaving 9 bases unmatched. The CDR3 DNA follows: TGTGCCAGCAGCGTAGGCTTAGCGGGGGTACCCCCCTACAATGAGCAGTTCTTC. It specifies CASSVGLAGVPPYNEQFF. The full variable domain, in which reference TRBV9 and TRBJ2-1 provide the parts outside the CDR3, is DSGVTQTPKHLITATGQRVTLRCSPRSGDLSVYWYQQSLDQGLQFLIQYYNGEERAKGNILERFSAQQFPDLHSELNLSSLELGDSALYFCASSVGLAGVPPYNEQFFGPGTRLTVL.

This clone has a single count. The chain is built from TRBV5-1 and TRBJ1-4; 7 bases align to TRBD1. Germline lookup yields CDR1 SGHRS and CDR2 YFSETQ. This CDR3 is built from 16 residues. J gave up 0 bases and V 4 bases, and 6 bases lay outside the gene matches. CDR3 DNA sequence: TGCGCCAGCAGCAAAGGACAGGTCGCAACTAATGAAAAACTGTTTTTT. Encoded protein: CASSKGQVATNEKLFF.

This clone is a singleton in its sample. The gene calls are TRBV28 and TRBJ1-5; D unclear. Trimming removed 7 bases at V and 0 bases at J, with 13 bases between. This CDR3 contains 15 residues. CDR1 and CDR2 (germline): MDHEN, SYDVKM. The CDR3 coding sequence is TGTGCCAGCACCCCCACGGGGTATAGCAATCAGCCCCAGCATTTT. Translating gives CASTPTGYSNQPQHF. The variable domain in full, completed from reference TRBV28 and TRBJ1-5, reads DVKVTQSSRYLVKRTGEKVFLECVQDMDHENMFWYRQDPGLGLRLIYFSYDVKMKEKGDIPEGYSVSREKKERFSLILESASTNQTSMYLCASTPTGYSNQPQHFGDGTRLSIL.

This clone was seen only once. This chain connects TRBV19 to TRBJ1-1; TRBD1 might be the D (5 bases). Trimming cost V 9 bases and J 6 bases, with 20 bases left between them. Germline CDR1 LNHDA, CDR2 SQIVND (reference sequence). This CDR3 is 14 amino acids long. This chain's CDR3 is CASSPGGVRSEAFF. The CDR3 DNA follows: TGTGCCAGCAGCCCCGGGGGAGTACGGTCTGAAGCTTTCTTT.

The V gene is TRBV15, the J gene TRBJ2-2; 9 nucleotides align to TRBD2. Trimming took 0 bases from V and 11 from J; bases not matched to a gene: 4. CDR3 size: 14 residues. Looked up from germline, CDR1 is LNHNV and CDR2 is YYDKDF (reference sequence). The CDR3: CATSRDAGGAELFF. DNA for the CDR3: TGTGCCACCAGCAGAGATGCGGGGGGGGCCGAGCTGTTTTTT.

The V and J genes are TRBV11-3 and TRBJ1-1; D unclear. CDR1 is SGHNT, CDR2 YENEEA, per germline. The V end was cut by 5 bases, the J end by 6 bases, with 13 bases between. The CDR3 has 13 amino acids. The CDR3 DNA reads as TGTGCCAGCAGCGTAGGAGAGATGGCTGAAGCTTTCTTT. Residues: CASSVGEMAEAFF.

V is TRBV30 and J is TRBJ2-3, with 7 bases matching TRBD2. V shed 2 bases and J 5 bases; nucleotides not matched to a gene: 7. The CDR3 consists of 14 residues. Germline values: CDR1 GTSNPN, CDR2 SVGIG (reference sequence). CDR3 bases: TGTGCCTGGAGTAGGGCGGGGGAGGTAGATACGCAGTATTTT. This gives the protein CAWSRAGEVDTQYF.